This record concerns one T cell receptor (beta chain) sequence. As yet, its antigen is unknown. Here immunoSEQ multiplex PCR was the method, and the copy in TCRdb shows in-frame clones only, minus some. The sample comprises approximately 20,000 clones, about 80% of which are singletons, and roughly 15% rests with the top ten. The germline V gene has CDR1 ENHRY and CDR2 SYGVKD. This CDR3 is 17 amino acids long. V was clipped by 6 bases and J by 7 bases; unmatched bases: 11. The sample originates from a study of CD4 T cells in relation to SARS-CoV-2 and coronaviruses. Study background: The restricting HLA molecule for shared crossreactive spike epitopes was mapped.

CD4+ T cells from unexposed donors were obtained before the COVID-19 pandemic (2011-2018). Isolation of CD4+ T cells took place after roughly nine days in culture. The TCR comes from a human donor in good health. The chain carries TRBV10-3 and TRBJ2-1; TRBD2 matches at 14 bases. The source material was CD4+ T cells from PBMCs, cultured in vitro. The CDR3 is CAIRDPPGTSGSNEQFF. The CDR3 DNA is TGTGCCATCAGGGATCCACCCGGGACTAGCGGGAGTAATGAGCAGTTCTTC.